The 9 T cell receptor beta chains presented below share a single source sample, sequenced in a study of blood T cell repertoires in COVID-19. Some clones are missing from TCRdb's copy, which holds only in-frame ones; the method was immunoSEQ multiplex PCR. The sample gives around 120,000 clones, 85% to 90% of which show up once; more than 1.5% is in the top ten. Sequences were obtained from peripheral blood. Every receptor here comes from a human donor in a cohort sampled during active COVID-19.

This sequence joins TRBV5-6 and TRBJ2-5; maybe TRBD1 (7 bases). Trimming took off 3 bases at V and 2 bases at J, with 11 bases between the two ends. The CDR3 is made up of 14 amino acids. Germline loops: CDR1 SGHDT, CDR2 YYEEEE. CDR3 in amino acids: CASSWGDSQETQYF. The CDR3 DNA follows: TGTGCCAGCAGCTGGGGGGACAGTCAAGAGACCCAGTACTTC.

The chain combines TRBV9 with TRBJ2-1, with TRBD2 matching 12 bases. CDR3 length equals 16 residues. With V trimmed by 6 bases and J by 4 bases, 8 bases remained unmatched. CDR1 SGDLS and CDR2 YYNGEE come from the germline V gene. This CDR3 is CASTTGGTSGYNEQFF. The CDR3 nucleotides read TGTGCCAGCACCACAGGGGGGACTAGCGGGTACAATGAGCAGTTCTTC.

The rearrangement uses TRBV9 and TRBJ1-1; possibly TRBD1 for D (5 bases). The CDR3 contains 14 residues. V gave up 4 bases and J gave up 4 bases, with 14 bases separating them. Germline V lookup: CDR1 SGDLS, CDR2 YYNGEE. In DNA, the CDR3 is TGTGCCAGCAGCCCCTCAGGGTTACGCACTGAAGCTTTCTTT. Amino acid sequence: CASSPSGLRTEAFF.

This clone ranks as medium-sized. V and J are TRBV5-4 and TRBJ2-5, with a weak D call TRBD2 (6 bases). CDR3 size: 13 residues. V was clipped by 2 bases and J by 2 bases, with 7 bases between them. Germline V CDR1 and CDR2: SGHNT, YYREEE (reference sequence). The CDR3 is CASSFSGQETQYF. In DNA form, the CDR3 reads TGTGCCAGCAGCTTTAGCGGACAAGAGACCCAGTACTTC.

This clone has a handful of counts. The CDR3 region is CASSILSYSNQPQHF. CDR3 sequence (DNA): TGTGCCAGCAGTATTTTAAGCTATAGCAATCAGCCCCAGCATTTT. The J gene is TRBJ1-5, the V gene TRBV28; D unclear. The germline V gene encodes CDR1 MDHEN and CDR2 SYDVKM. This CDR3 has 15 residues. V was clipped by 5 bases and J by 0 bases, with 11 bases between them.

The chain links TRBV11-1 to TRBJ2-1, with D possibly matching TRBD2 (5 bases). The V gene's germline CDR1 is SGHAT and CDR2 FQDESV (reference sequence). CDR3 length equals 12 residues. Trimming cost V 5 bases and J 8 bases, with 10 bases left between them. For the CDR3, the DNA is TGTGCCAGCAGCATGACGAGGGATGAGCAGTTCTTC. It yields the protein CASSMTRDEQFF.

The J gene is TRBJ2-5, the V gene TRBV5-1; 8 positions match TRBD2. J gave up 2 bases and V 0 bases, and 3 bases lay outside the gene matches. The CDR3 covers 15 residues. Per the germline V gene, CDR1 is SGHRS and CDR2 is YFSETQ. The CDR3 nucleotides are TGCGCCAGCAGCTTGGACGGGACTAGACAAGAGACCCAGTACTTC. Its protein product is CASSLDGTRQETQYF.

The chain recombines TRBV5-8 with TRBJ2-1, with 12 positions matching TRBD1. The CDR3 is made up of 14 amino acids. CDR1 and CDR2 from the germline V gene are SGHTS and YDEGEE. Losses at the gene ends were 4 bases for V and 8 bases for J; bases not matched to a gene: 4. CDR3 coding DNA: TGTGCCAGCAGCCCCGGGACAGGGGGCGATGAGCAGTTCTTC. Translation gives CASSPGTGGDEQFF.

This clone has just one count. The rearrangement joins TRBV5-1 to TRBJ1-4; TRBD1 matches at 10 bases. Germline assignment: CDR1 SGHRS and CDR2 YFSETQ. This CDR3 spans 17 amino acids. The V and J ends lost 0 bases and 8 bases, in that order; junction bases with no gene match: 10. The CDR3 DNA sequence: TGCGCCAGCAGCTTGGACCCGACAGGGGGCGCGCAGGAAAAACTGTTTTTT. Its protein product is CASSLDPTGGAQEKLFF. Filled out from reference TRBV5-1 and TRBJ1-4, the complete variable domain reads KAGVTQTPRYLIKTRGQQVTLSCSPISGHRSVSWYQQTPGQGLQFLFEYFSETQRNKGNFPGRFSGRQFSNSRSEMNVSTLELGDSALYLCASSLDPTGGAQEKLFFGSGTQLSVL.